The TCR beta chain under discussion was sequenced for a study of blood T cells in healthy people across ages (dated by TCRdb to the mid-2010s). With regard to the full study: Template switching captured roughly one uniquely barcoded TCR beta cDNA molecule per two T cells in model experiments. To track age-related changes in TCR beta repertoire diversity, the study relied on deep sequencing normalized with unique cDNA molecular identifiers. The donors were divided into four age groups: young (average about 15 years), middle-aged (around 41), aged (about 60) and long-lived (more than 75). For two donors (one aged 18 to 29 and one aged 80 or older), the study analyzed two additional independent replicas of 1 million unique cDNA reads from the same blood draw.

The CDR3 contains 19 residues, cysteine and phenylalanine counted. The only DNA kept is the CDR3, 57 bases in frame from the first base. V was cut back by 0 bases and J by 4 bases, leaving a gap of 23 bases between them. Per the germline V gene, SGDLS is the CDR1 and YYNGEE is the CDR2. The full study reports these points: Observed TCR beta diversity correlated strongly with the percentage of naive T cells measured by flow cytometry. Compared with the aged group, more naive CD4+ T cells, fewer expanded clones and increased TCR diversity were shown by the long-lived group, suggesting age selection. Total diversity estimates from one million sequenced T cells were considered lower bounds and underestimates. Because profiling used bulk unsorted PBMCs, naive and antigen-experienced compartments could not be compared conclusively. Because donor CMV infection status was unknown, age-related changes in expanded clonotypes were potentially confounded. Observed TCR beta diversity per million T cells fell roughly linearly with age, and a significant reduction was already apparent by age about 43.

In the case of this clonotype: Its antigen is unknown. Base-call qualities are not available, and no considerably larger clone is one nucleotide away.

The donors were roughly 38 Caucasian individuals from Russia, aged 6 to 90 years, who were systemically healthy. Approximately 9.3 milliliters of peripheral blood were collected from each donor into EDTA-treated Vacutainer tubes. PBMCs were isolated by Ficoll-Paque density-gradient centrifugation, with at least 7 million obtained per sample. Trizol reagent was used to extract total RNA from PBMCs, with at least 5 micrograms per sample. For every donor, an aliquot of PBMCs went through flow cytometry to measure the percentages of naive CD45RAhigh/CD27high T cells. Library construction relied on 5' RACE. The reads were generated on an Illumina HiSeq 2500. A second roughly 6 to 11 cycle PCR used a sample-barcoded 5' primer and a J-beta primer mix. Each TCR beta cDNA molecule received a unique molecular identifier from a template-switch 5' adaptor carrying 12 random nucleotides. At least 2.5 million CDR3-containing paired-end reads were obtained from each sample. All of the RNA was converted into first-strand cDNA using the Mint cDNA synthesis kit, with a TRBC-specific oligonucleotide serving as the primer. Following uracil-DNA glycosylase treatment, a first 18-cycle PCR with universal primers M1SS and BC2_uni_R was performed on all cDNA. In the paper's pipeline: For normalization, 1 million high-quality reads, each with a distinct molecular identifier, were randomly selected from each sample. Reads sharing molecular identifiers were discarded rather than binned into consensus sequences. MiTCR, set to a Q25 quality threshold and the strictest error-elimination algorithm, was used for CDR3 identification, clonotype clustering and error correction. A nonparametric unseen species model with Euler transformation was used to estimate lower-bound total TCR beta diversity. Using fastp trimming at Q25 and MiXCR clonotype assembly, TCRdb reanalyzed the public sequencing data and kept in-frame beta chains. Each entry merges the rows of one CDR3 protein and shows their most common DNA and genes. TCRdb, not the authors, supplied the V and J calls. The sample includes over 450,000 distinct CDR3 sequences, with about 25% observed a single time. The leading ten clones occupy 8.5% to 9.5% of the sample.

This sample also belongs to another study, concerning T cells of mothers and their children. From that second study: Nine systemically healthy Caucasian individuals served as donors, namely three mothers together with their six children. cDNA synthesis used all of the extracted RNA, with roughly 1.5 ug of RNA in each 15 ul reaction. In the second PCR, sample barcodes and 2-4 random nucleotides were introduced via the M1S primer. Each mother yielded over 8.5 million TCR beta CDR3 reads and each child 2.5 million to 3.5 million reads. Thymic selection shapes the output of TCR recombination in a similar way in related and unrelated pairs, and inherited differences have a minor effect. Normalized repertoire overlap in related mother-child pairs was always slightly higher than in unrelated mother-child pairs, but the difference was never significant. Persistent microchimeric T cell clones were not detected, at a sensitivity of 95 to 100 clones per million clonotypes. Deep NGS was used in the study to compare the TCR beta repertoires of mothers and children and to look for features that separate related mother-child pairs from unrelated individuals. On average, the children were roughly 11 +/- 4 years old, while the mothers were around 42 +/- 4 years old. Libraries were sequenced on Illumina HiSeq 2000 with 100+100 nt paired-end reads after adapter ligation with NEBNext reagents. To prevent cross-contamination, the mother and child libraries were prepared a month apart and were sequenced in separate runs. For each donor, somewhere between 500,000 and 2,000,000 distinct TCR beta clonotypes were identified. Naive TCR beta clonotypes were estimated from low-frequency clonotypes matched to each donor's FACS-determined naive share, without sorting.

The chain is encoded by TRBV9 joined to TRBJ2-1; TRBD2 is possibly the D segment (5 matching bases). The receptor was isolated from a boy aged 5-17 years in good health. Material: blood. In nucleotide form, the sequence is TGTGCCAGCAGCGTAGCGGCTGGCCGTGGGGAGAGCGAGTACAATGAGCAGTTCTTC. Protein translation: CASSVAAGRGESEYNEQFF.